This T cell receptor beta chain was sequenced for a study of blood T cells in healthy people across ages. Using a J-beta primer mix together with a sample-barcoded 5' primer, a second PCR was run for about 7 to 12 cycles. TCRdb ran MiXCR on the 5' RACE reads and lists one entry per CDR3 protein. The sample records some 930,000 distinct CDR3 sequences, about 28% being singletons. The CDR3 is 14 amino acids. With 7 bases removed from V and 1 base from J, the gap between germline ends came to 13 bases. In this sample, this clonotype turned up a few times. These data were also reused for a study on T cells of mothers and their children.

Sequenced input: blood. The source of this sequence is a woman aged 40 to 49 in good health. The chain is built from TRBV12-3 or TRBV12-4 and TRBJ1-1; D remains unclear. CDR3 residues: CASILERGNTEAFF. In DNA form, the CDR3 reads TGTGCCAGCATTCTCGAGCGCGGGAACACTGAAGCTTTCTTT.